The 26 T cell receptor beta chains below were found in one sample sequenced in a study of response to subunit inactivated influenza vaccine. TCRdb re-called the RT-PCR reads through MiXCR, storing one row per CDR3 protein. The sample shows about 240,000 distinct CDR3 sequences, 12% of them seen only once. This specimen consisted of non-naive T cells sorted from PBMCs, obtained approximately 15 days before vaccination. The receptor source for this set is a man aged 45-65 years who received an inactivated influenza vaccine.

The table lists this clonotype with a few counts. CDR3 in amino acids: CASRLDRGYNEQFF. CDR3 coding DNA: TGTGCCAGCAGATTGGACAGGGGATACAATGAGCAGTTCTTC. The gene calls are TRBV2 and TRBJ2-1, with 9 positions matching TRBD1. This CDR3 is built from 14 residues. The V gene end was trimmed by 6 bases and the J gene end by 4 bases; junction bases not matched to a gene: 4. Germline lookup yields CDR1 SNHLY and CDR2 FYNNEI.

The chain couples TRBV29-1 to TRBJ2-7, with D tentatively TRBD1 or TRBD2 (5 bases each). The CDR3 loop spans 12 amino acids. Trimming removed 5 bases from V and 3 bases from J, with 11 bases in between. Germline V CDR1 and CDR2: SQVTM, ANQGSEA. For the CDR3, the DNA is TGCAGCGTTCTCGGGGCATACTACGAGCAGTACTTC. Translating gives CSVLGAYYEQYF.

This clonotype was counted many times. CDR3 sequence (DNA): TGCAGTGCTAGAGAACCGGGATCCAGCTATGGCTACACCTTC. It encodes CSAREPGSSYGYTF. V and J are TRBV20-1 and TRBJ1-2, with unresolved D. Germline V gene lookup returns CDR1 DFQATT and CDR2 SNEGSKA (reference sequence). Trimming stripped 0 bases from V and 4 bases from J, with 12 bases between. This CDR3 is 14 amino acids long.

J is TRBJ2-5 and V is TRBV6-2 or TRBV6-3, with 8 bases lining up with TRBD1. The V and J ends lost 4 bases and 4 bases, in that order; junction bases with no gene match: 5. Germline CDR1 and CDR2: MNHEY and SVGEGT. The CDR3 consists of 14 residues. The CDR3 loop reads CASSSYDRGETQYF. As DNA, the CDR3 is TGTGCCAGCAGTTCGTATGACAGGGGAGAGACCCAGTACTTC.

There are a few counts of this clonotype. This sequence joins TRBV27 and TRBJ1-5; D gene ambiguous. Germline CDR1 is MNHEY and CDR2 is SMNVEV (reference sequence). The CDR3 contains 13 residues. The V end lost 5 bases, the J end lost 6 bases, and 11 bases lay between the germline ends. The CDR3 nucleotides read TGTGCCAGCAGTACCCGATTGGGTCAGCCCCAGCATTTT. It translates to CASSTRLGQPQHF.

This clonotype was found many times. The CDR3 bases are TGCGCCAGCAGCTTGCGACTAGCGGGAGGCGAGCAGTACTTC. Residues: CASSLRLAGGEQYF. The V and J genes are TRBV5-1 and TRBJ2-7; TRBD2 aligns across 13 bases. This CDR3 is 14 amino acids long. V lost 1 base and J lost 6; bases outside the gene matches: 1. Germline lookup yields CDR1 SGHRS and CDR2 YFSETQ.

This clonotype came up a few times. This chain joins TRBV7-9 and TRBJ2-1; TRBD1 agrees at 7 bases. The germline gives CDR1 SEHNR, CDR2 FQNEAQ (reference sequence). The CDR3 loop spans 12 amino acids. J was trimmed by 9 bases and V by 7 bases; bases with no gene match: 6. CDR3 loop: CASTPTGTEQFF. The DNA of the CDR3 is TGTGCCAGCACCCCGACAGGGACTGAGCAGTTCTTC.

This clonotype showed up just a few times. The genes are TRBV28 and TRBJ1-2, with TRBD1 matching 9 bases. The CDR3 extends over 13 amino acids. Germline-derived CDR1 and CDR2 are MDHEN and SYDVKM. After removal of 5 bases from V and 9 bases from J, the junction contained 7 bases not matched to a gene. DNA for the CDR3: TGTGCCAGCAGTACAGGGGGCCCCCTGAGCTACACCTTC. Its protein is CASSTGGPLSYTF.

About this clonotype itself: Sequence at one end of the junction differs from germline and may be a read error. J is TRBJ2-5 and V is TRBV20-1; 11 bases align to TRBD2. The CDR3 extends over 13 amino acids. Germline CDR1 and CDR2: DFQATT and SNEGSKA (reference sequence). The CDR3 reads CSARDGTSGAGGF. As DNA, the CDR3 is TGCAGTGCTAGAGACGGGACTAGCGGAGCGGGAGGATTC.

Note on this clonotype: This may be a read error, as it is one base from a much larger clone. The V gene is TRBV7-9, the J gene TRBJ2-3; D may be TRBD1 (6 bases). The CDR3 sequence is 12 residues long. The V gene's germline CDR1 is SEHNR and CDR2 FQNEAQ (reference sequence). The CDR3 DNA sequence: TGTGCCAGCGGCTTTACAGGGTATACGCAGTATTTT. This codes for CASGFTGYTQYF.

This clonotype was seen many times. The V gene is TRBV2, the J gene TRBJ2-7; 10 bases agree with TRBD1. Trimming removed 5 bases from V and 3 bases from J; junction bases left unmatched: 1. This CDR3 is built from 13 residues. Per germline, CDR1 SNHLY and CDR2 FYNNEI. The CDR3 nucleotides read TGTGCCAGCAGTTGGGACAGGGGCTACGAGCAGTACTTC. Protein sequence: CASSWDRGYEQYF.

The V gene is TRBV4-1, the J gene TRBJ1-3; D gene unclear. V lost 1 base and J 5 bases, leaving 18 bases between the germline ends. This CDR3 region has 17 residues. Germline V gives CDR1 MGHRA, CDR2 YSYEKL. The CDR3 reads CASSQGRQPLERNTIYF. DNA of the CDR3: TGCGCCAGCAGCCAAGGACGGCAGCCGTTGGAGCGAAACACCATATATTTT.

The chain couples TRBV11-2 to TRBJ2-5; TRBD1 aligns across 8 bases. V lost 5 bases to trimming and J lost 1 base; unmatched junction nucleotides: 6. CDR1 and CDR2 from the germline V gene are SGHAT and FQNNGV. The CDR3 totals 15 residues. CDR3: CASSERDRFQETQYF. The CDR3 region has the DNA TGTGCCAGCAGCGAACGGGACAGGTTCCAAGAGACCCAGTACTTC. The complete variable domain, with remaining parts taken from reference TRBV11-2 and TRBJ2-5, reads EAGVAQSPRYKIIEKRQSVAFWCNPISGHATLYWYQQILGQGPKLLIQFQNNGVVDDSQLPKDRFSAERLKGVDSTLKIQPAKLEDSAVYLCASSERDRFQETQYFGPGTRLLVL.

Only a few counts were recorded for this clonotype. This chain joins TRBV7-9 and TRBJ2-7, with D unclear. The CDR3 runs to 14 residues. Trimming took off 2 bases at V and 2 bases at J, with 10 bases between the two ends. Germline V gene sequence: CDR1 SEHNR, CDR2 FQNEAQ (reference sequence). Here the CDR3 reads CASSLLGFPYEQYF. CDR3 coding DNA: TGTGCCAGCAGCTTACTGGGTTTCCCCTACGAGCAGTACTTC.

There are a few counts of this clonotype. V gene TRBV7-2 combines with J gene TRBJ1-1, with unresolved D. The CDR3 is made up of 12 amino acids. CDR1 is SGHTA, CDR2 FQGNSA, per germline. Trimming left V 2 bases short and J 3 bases short, with 4 bases between. The CDR3 loop reads CASSLTHTEAFF. CDR3 in DNA: TGTGCCAGCAGCTTAACGCACACTGAAGCTTTCTTT.

The V gene is TRBV10-3, the J gene TRBJ2-2; 9 bases agree with TRBD1. Germline V gene sequence: CDR1 ENHRY, CDR2 SYGVKD. This CDR3 spans 15 amino acids. The ends lost 8 bases at V and 0 bases at J; junction bases unmatched: 4. For the CDR3, the DNA is TGTGCCATCGATGGGACAGGGCCGAACACCGGGGAGCTGTTTTTT. The encoded protein is CAIDGTGPNTGELFF.

This clonotype was recorded many times. The V gene is TRBV6-5, the J gene TRBJ1-4; 8 bases are a match to TRBD1. The length of the CDR3 is 15 residues. V trimming: 5 bases; J trimming: 5 bases; junction bases outside the gene matches: 7. Germline CDR1 and CDR2: MNHEY and SVGAGI. As DNA, the CDR3 is TGTGCCAGCAGTATGGGACAGGCTTCAAATGAAAAACTGTTTTTT. Protein sequence: CASSMGQASNEKLFF.

The CDR3 nucleotides are TGTGCCAGCAGCGCCTGGACGGATACACCCTTAGGCTATGGCTACACCTTC. Its protein product is CASSAWTDTPLGYGYTF. The V call is TRBV7-8, the J call TRBJ1-2; D ambiguous. There are 17 residues in the CDR3. Trimming cost V 5 bases and J 4 bases, with 23 bases left between them. Germline V lookup: CDR1 SGHVS, CDR2 FQNEAQ.

This clonotype was seen only a few times. The gene calls are TRBV6-2 or TRBV6-3 and TRBJ2-1, with D unresolved. Germline CDR1 reads MNHEY; CDR2 reads SVGEGT. This CDR3 spans 13 amino acids. V shed 4 bases and J shed 9 bases, with 13 bases lying between them. This chain's CDR3 is CASSLSYEAEQFF. CDR3 bases: TGTGCCAGCAGTTTGTCGTACGAGGCTGAGCAGTTCTTC.

This clonotype has a count of ten or more. The chain links TRBV5-1 to TRBJ1-4; the D gene is possibly TRBD1 (6 bases). Trimming cost V 0 bases and J 0 bases, with 9 bases left between them. The CDR3 is 16 residues long. Germline lookup yields CDR1 SGHRS and CDR2 YFSETQ. CDR3 bases: TGCGCCAGCAGCTTGGGGACAGCCGCAACTAATGAAAAACTGTTTTTT. Protein: CASSLGTAATNEKLFF.

The rearrangement uses TRBV6-1 and TRBJ2-7; D gene uncertain. The germline V gene has CDR1 MNHNS and CDR2 SASEGT. CDR3 length equals 13 residues. Trimming removed 2 bases from V and 3 bases from J, with 8 bases in between. In nucleotides, the CDR3 is TGTGCCAGCAGTGAAAGGATGGGCTACGAGCAGTACTTC. This translates into CASSERMGYEQYF.

This clonotype was detected a few times. The rearrangement links TRBV12-3 or TRBV12-4 to TRBJ2-7, with 13 bases identical to TRBD2. This CDR3 is built from 15 residues. V gave up 2 bases and J gave up 3 bases; unmatched junction bases: 1. The CDR3 loop is CASSLRTSGSYEQYF. The CDR3 nucleotides read TGTGCCAGCAGTTTAAGGACTAGCGGGAGCTACGAGCAGTACTTC.

Ten or more counts support this clonotype. The chain joins TRBV20-1 to TRBJ1-5, with 9 bases that match TRBD1. Germline V gene lookup returns CDR1 DFQATT and CDR2 SNEGSKA (reference sequence). Unmatched junction bases numbered 6, after V lost 3 bases and J lost 3 bases. The CDR3 sequence is 15 residues long. The CDR3 coding sequence is TGCAGTGCTAGTCCGGGACAGGGTTTCAATCAGCCCCAGCATTTT. Amino acids: CSASPGQGFNQPQHF.

In this sample, this clonotype turned up many times. The CDR3 region has the DNA TGTGCCAGCAGTGGGCTAGTCGACGAGCAGTACTTC. Translation gives CASSGLVDEQYF. The chain combines TRBV6-1 with TRBJ2-7, with D hard to call. V was shortened by 4 bases and J by 5 bases, with 9 bases between the two germline ends. The CDR3 loop spans 12 amino acids. Looked up from germline, CDR1 is MNHNS and CDR2 is SASEGT.

This chain connects TRBV4-3 to TRBJ1-2; 7 nucleotides agree with TRBD1. CDR1 LGHNA and CDR2 YSLEER come from the germline V gene. This CDR3 has 17 residues. J was trimmed by 3 bases and V by 0 bases; bases with no gene match: 10. CDR3 loop: CASSQDPPRQGYYGYTF. CDR3 sequence (DNA): TGCGCCAGCAGCCAAGATCCCCCTCGACAGGGTTACTATGGCTACACCTTC.

This clonotype was observed many times. V is TRBV12-3 or TRBV12-4 and J is TRBJ1-1; TRBD1 aligns across 9 bases. The length of the CDR3 is 15 residues. V lost 5 bases and J lost 2; bases outside the gene matches: 6. Here the CDR3 DNA reads TGTGCCAGCAGTCCCGGACAGGGGATCAACACTGAAGCTTTCTTT. Translated, it gives CASSPGQGINTEAFF.